What follows are 6 T cell receptor beta chains derived from one specimen sequenced in a study of blood T cell repertoires in COVID-19. The table came from immunoSEQ multiplex PCR; TCRdb's copy has only in-frame clones and leaves some out. Here the sample spans a few hundred thousand clones, 84% being singletons. Sequenced material: peripheral blood. Receptors were obtained from a man aged 30-40 years with active or convalescent COVID-19.

This chain links TRBV6-1 with TRBJ2-2, with D tentatively TRBD1 or TRBD2 (6 bases each). Deletions cut 5 bases from V and 0 bases from J, with 13 bases between. The CDR3 has 16 residues. Germline-derived CDR1 and CDR2 are MNHNS and SASEGT. The CDR3 DNA is TGTGCCAGCAGTCAAGGGGGGCGACCGAACACCGGGGAGCTGTTTTTT. Translating gives CASSQGGRPNTGELFF.

CDR3 nucleotides: TGTGCCAGCAGGGGCAGGGGGTTTTTATCCCTCCACTTT. This sequence encodes CASRGRGFLSLHF. The chain links TRBV28 to TRBJ1-6; TRBD1 matches 7 bases. The CDR3 loop spans 13 amino acids. V trimming: 6 bases; J trimming: 14 bases; junction bases outside the gene matches: 10. Germline values: CDR1 MDHEN, CDR2 SYDVKM.

This clone was observed a handful of times. V usage is TRBV9 and J usage is TRBJ1-1; a weak D match, TRBD1 (6 bases). Deletions cut 0 bases from V and 1 base from J, with 16 bases between. Germline CDR1 SGDLS, CDR2 YYNGEE. This CDR3 comprises 17 residues. The CDR3 DNA reads as TGTGCCAGCAGCGTAGAGTTAGCAGGGGCGTCGAACACTGAAGCTTTCTTT. It codes for CASSVELAGASNTEAFF. Supplemented by reference TRBV9 and TRBJ1-1, the full variable domain reads DSGVTQTPKHLITATGQRVTLRCSPRSGDLSVYWYQQSLDQGLQFLIQYYNGEERAKGNILERFSAQQFPDLHSELNLSSLELGDSALYFCASSVELAGASNTEAFFGQGTRLTVV.

This chain uses TRBV4-1 with TRBJ2-4, with TRBD1 as a possible D gene (5 bases). The CDR3 is 15 residues long. Per germline, CDR1 MGHRA and CDR2 YSYEKL. Trimming removed 1 base from V and 0 bases from J, with 7 bases in between. The CDR3 sequence: CASSQVDKAKNIQYF. The CDR3 DNA reads TGCGCCAGCAGCCAAGTGGACAAAGCCAAAAACATTCAGTACTTC.

The chain combines TRBV27 with TRBJ1-1; the match to TRBD1 covers 7 bases. CDR1 MNHEY and CDR2 SMNVEV come from the germline V gene (reference sequence). V lost 5 bases and J lost 3; bases outside the gene matches: 3. This CDR3 contains 13 residues. CDR3 nucleotides: TGTGCCAGCAGTCAGGGGGTGCACACTGAAGCTTTCTTT. Its translation: CASSQGVHTEAFF.

Here the CDR3 DNA reads TGTGCCAGCAGCTTGGAGCCAGGGTCTGGAAACACCATATATTTT. Its translation is CASSLEPGSGNTIYF. The rearrangement joins TRBV5-8 to TRBJ1-3, with D maybe TRBD1 (5 bases). This CDR3 region has 15 residues. Germline loops: CDR1 SGHTS, CDR2 YDEGEE. Trimming pared 0 bases from V and 1 base from J, leaving 8 bases between.